Below are 24 T cell receptor beta chains sequenced from a single sample in a study of shared clonotypes between healthy human individuals (dated by TCRdb to 2020 to 2022). The method behind the library was the immunoSEQ multiplex PCR assay. Entries here come from immuneACCESS through TCRdb and include only in-frame sequences with V and J called. Some clones fail to appear in such tables; in the studies checked, an unresolved V gene covers under half of the shortfall, and the cause of the remainder is unknown. The sample table contains roughly 2 million clones; only one count was recorded for about 95% of them. The ten most abundant clones make up 0.1% to 0.15% of the sample. Sequencing was done on a sample of naive CD4+ T cells sorted from blood. Reading the label with the study, this specimen's cell subset or site is: CD45RA+ positively selected. These receptors all stem from a man younger than 35 in good health.

CDR3 sequence reads: CASRGTGNAYEQYF. The DNA of the CDR3 is TGTGCCAGCCGGGGGACAGGGAATGCCTACGAGCAGTACTTC. The chain has TRBV6-5 and TRBJ2-7, with 9 positions matching TRBD1. The CDR3 spans 14 residues. Germline V gives CDR1 MNHEY, CDR2 SVGAGI. The V gene end was trimmed by 8 bases and the J gene end by 2 bases; junction bases not matched to a gene: 7.

As to this clone: It may be a read error: a sequence one base away is much more abundant. The rearrangement links TRBV5-8 to TRBJ1-5; TRBD1 matches at 8 bases. Trimming removed 4 bases from V and 0 bases from J; junction bases left unmatched: 0. CDR3 length: 14 residues. The V gene's germline CDR1 is SGHTS and CDR2 YDEGEE. The CDR3 region is CASSGTGSNQPQHF. CDR3 DNA sequence: TGTGCCAGCAGCGGGACAGGTAGCAATCAGCCCCAGCATTTT.

This rearrangement joins TRBV9 to TRBJ2-7; D unresolved. V lost 4 bases and J 0 bases, leaving 14 bases between the germline ends. CDR1 is SGDLS, CDR2 YYNGEE, per germline. There are 15 residues in the CDR3. CDR3 protein: CASSSLLPVSYEQYF. As DNA, the CDR3 is TGTGCCAGCAGCTCCCTTCTGCCGGTCTCCTACGAGCAGTACTTC.

Of note for this clone: At the DNA level, this CDR3 is encoded by other sequences in the same sample as well. The chain has TRBV5-1 and TRBJ1-1, with D hard to call. Trimming took 4 bases from V and 0 from J, leaving 7 bases between them. This CDR3 comprises 13 residues. Germline CDR1 and CDR2: SGHRS and YFSETQ. The CDR3 DNA is TGCGCCAGCAGCCCAAGGGTGAACACTGAAGCTTTCTTT. Protein: CASSPRVNTEAFF.

This clone was seen just once. This CDR3 is also generated by other DNA sequences in the sample. The rearrangement joins TRBV18 to TRBJ2-2; 8 bases agree with TRBD1. In germline, CDR1 is KGHSH, CDR2 LQKENI. V lost 3 bases to trimming and J lost 2 bases; unmatched junction nucleotides: 5. The CDR3 has 16 amino acids. The CDR3 DNA sequence: TGTGCCAGCTCACCCCCCGGGACAGGCAACACCGGGGAGCTGTTTTTT. This sequence encodes CASSPPGTGNTGELFF.

The chain recombines TRBV4-3 with TRBJ2-3; 10 nucleotides line up with TRBD1. V was clipped by 0 bases and J by 1 base; unmatched bases: 10. The CDR3 is made up of 19 amino acids. CDR1 and CDR2 from the germline V gene are LGHNA and YSLEER. The CDR3 region is CASSQERGLGTGGTDTQYF. DNA for the CDR3: TGCGCCAGCAGCCAAGAGCGAGGACTCGGGACAGGGGGCACAGATACGCAGTATTTT.

The V call is TRBV30, the J call TRBJ1-1; no reliable D call. V lost 2 bases, J lost 1 base, and 8 bases lay in between. The CDR3 sequence is 13 residues long. Germline-derived CDR1 and CDR2 are GTSNPN and SVGIG (reference sequence). Here the CDR3 reads CAWSKTENTEAFF. The CDR3 nucleotides are TGTGCCTGGAGTAAAACAGAGAACACTGAAGCTTTCTTT. Full variable domain (outside the CDR3, taken from reference TRBV30 and TRBJ1-1): SQTIHQWPATLVQPVGSPLSLECTVEGTSNPNLYWYRQAAGRGLQLLFYSVGIGQISSEVPQNLSASRPQDRQFILSSKKLLLSDSGFYLCAWSKTENTEAFFGQGTRLTVV.

The gene calls are TRBV4-1 and TRBJ2-3; D unclear. This CDR3 is 16 amino acids long. The V gene's germline CDR1 is MGHRA and CDR2 YSYEKL. Between the trimmed V and J ends, which lost 1 base and 5 bases, there was a span of 16 bases. The CDR3 region has the DNA TGCGCCAGCAGCCAAGGGTCGGGTCGTTATAGAGATACGCAGTATTTT. Translating gives CASSQGSGRYRDTQYF.

As to this clone: The junction shows a germline mismatch at one end, possibly a read error. This chain connects TRBV7-9 to TRBJ1-3, with D perhaps TRBD1 (5 bases). There are 10 residues in the CDR3. Germline CDR1 reads SEHNR; CDR2 reads FQNEAQ (reference sequence). DNA for the CDR3: TGTGCCAGCAGACAGCCGGGACCTCGCTTT. Amino acids: CASRQPGPRF.

Of note for this clone: This sample includes further DNA sequences coding for the same CDR3. This chain links TRBV5-1 with TRBJ2-5, with 12 bases aligning to TRBD1. The CDR3 runs to 14 residues. The V gene end was trimmed by 4 bases and the J gene end by 5 bases; junction bases not matched to a gene: 3. Germline lookup yields CDR1 SGHRS and CDR2 YFSETQ. The CDR3 region has the DNA TGCGCCAGCAGCCCGGGACAGGGGGCTGAGACCCAGTACTTC. It translates to CASSPGQGAETQYF.

This chain uses TRBV18 with TRBJ2-2; TRBD2 matches at 12 bases. The CDR3 runs 18 residues. Trimming took 0 bases from V and 1 from J; bases not matched to a gene: 3. Germline V gene sequence: CDR1 KGHSH, CDR2 LQKENI. CDR3 loop: CASSPPGLAGLNTGELFF. The CDR3 bases are TGTGCCAGCTCACCACCGGGACTAGCGGGTCTGAACACCGGGGAGCTGTTTTTT.

The chain recombines TRBV10-1 with TRBJ2-1; 10 bases line up with TRBD1. The CDR3 has 13 amino acids. Trimming took 6 bases from V and 7 from J; bases not matched to a gene: 3. CDR1 WNHNN and CDR2 SYGVQD come from the germline V gene (reference sequence). Here the CDR3 reads CASSGQGGNEQFF. The CDR3 region has the DNA TGCGCCAGCAGCGGACAGGGGGGTAATGAGCAGTTCTTC.

The chain employs TRBV30 and TRBJ1-4; possible D gene TRBD1, 5 bases. The CDR3 totals 13 residues. V shed 1 base and J shed 7 bases, with 10 bases lying between them. Germline lookup yields CDR1 GTSNPN and CDR2 SVGIG (reference sequence). This CDR3 reads CAWSDWGSEKLFF. The CDR3 region has the DNA TGTGCCTGGAGTGACTGGGGCAGTGAAAAACTGTTTTTT.

The rearrangement links TRBV30 to TRBJ1-6; tentatively, D is TRBD1 (6 bases). Germline V gene data show CDR1 as GTSNPN and CDR2 as SVGIG (reference sequence). CDR3 length: 15 residues. Trimming left V 0 bases short and J 9 bases short, with 15 bases between. The CDR3: CAWSVRGARSSPLHF. CDR3 DNA sequence: TGTGCCTGGAGTGTACGGGGGGCGCGGAGTTCACCCCTCCACTTT.

The chain links TRBV2 to TRBJ2-3; no clear D. From germline, CDR1 is SNHLY and CDR2 FYNNEI. Trimming took 11 bases from V and 1 from J, leaving 10 bases between them. The CDR3 has 12 residues. The CDR3 DNA is TGTGCCGGAAACATCCGCACAGATACGCAGTATTTT. Its protein product is CAGNIRTDTQYF.

The rearrangement uses TRBV6-5 and TRBJ2-3; no firm D call. The CDR3 loop spans 12 amino acids. Germline values: CDR1 MNHEY, CDR2 SVGAGI. The ends were cut back, 5 bases at V and 2 bases at J, with 5 bases in the middle. The CDR3 loop is CASSTPTDTQYF. DNA for the CDR3: TGTGCCAGCAGTACTCCCACAGATACGCAGTATTTT.

The table lists this clone with a count of one. This rearrangement joins TRBV28 to TRBJ1-5; the match to TRBD1 covers 8 bases. Germline V gene lookup returns CDR1 MDHEN and CDR2 SYDVKM. This CDR3 has 13 amino acids. Trimming removed 6 bases from V and 7 bases from J; junction bases left unmatched: 5. The CDR3 spells CASSKAGGQPQHF. In DNA form, the CDR3 reads TGTGCCAGCAGCAAGGCAGGGGGCCAGCCCCAGCATTTT.

The chain carries TRBV25-1 and TRBJ1-1; no clear D gene. The germline gives CDR1 MGHDK, CDR2 SYGVNS. The CDR3 has 13 residues. V dropped 7 bases and J dropped 0 bases, with 9 bases sitting between them. CDR3 bases: TGTGCCAGCAAACAGAATTTGAACACTGAAGCTTTCTTT. It specifies CASKQNLNTEAFF.

The rearrangement joins TRBV18 to TRBJ1-5; D is possibly TRBD1 (5 bases). The V gene lost 4 bases and the J gene lost 5 bases, with 12 bases spanning the gap. CDR3 length equals 14 residues. The germline V gene encodes CDR1 KGHSH and CDR2 LQKENI. The CDR3 bases are TGTGCCAGCTCACAAACGGGAGGGGATCAGCCCCAGCATTTT. This encodes CASSQTGGDQPQHF.

This chain connects TRBV10-3 to TRBJ2-6; no clear D. The CDR3 sequence is 14 residues long. V dropped 1 base and J dropped 6 bases, with 7 bases sitting between them. The germline gives CDR1 ENHRY, CDR2 SYGVKD. CDR3 sequence (DNA): TGTGCCATCAGTGAGTTCGGCGAGGCCAACGTCCTGACTTTC. This gives the protein CAISEFGEANVLTF.

This sequence joins TRBV7-2 and TRBJ1-2, with D unclear. The germline V gene has CDR1 SGHTA and CDR2 FQGNSA. Trimming removed 5 bases at V and 8 bases at J, with 9 bases between. This CDR3 is 11 amino acids long. The CDR3 coding sequence is TGTGCCAGCAGCCGGAAGAGGGGCTACACCTTC. Translated, it gives CASSRKRGYTF.

The chain combines TRBV5-6 with TRBJ2-3; a possible D gene is TRBD2 (5 bases). The germline V gene has CDR1 SGHDT and CDR2 YYEEEE. Trimming took 3 bases from V and 4 from J, leaving 15 bases between them. There are 15 residues in the CDR3. The CDR3 protein is CASSYGRTRADTQYF. Written as DNA, the CDR3 is TGTGCCAGCAGCTACGGACGGACTCGGGCAGATACGCAGTATTTT.

J is TRBJ2-3 and V is TRBV27; possible D gene TRBD1, 7 bases. The V end was cut by 5 bases, the J end by 8 bases, with 14 bases between. The CDR3 totals 13 residues. Germline V gives CDR1 MNHEY, CDR2 SMNVEV (reference sequence). The CDR3 bases are TGTGCCAGCAGTCAGGGGGGCGCAGGTACGCAGTATTTT. The encoded protein is CASSQGGAGTQYF.

The CDR3 protein is CASIPGGLAGNEQFF. CDR3 DNA: TGTGCCAGCATTCCCGGGGGACTAGCAGGAAATGAGCAGTTCTTC. This sequence joins TRBV7-9 and TRBJ2-1; 9 bases agree with TRBD2. Germline V gene data show CDR1 as SEHNR and CDR2 as FQNEAQ (reference sequence). Trimming at V came to 7 bases and at J to 7 bases, leaving 11 bases not matched to a gene. This CDR3 is 15 amino acids long.